The 20 T cell receptor beta chains given below trace back to one sample, sequenced in a study of early T cells in non-severe SARS-CoV-2 infection. In TCRdb, the 5' RACE reads were re-called with MiXCR into one record per CDR3 protein. Of some 98,000 distinct CDR3 sequences listed, 11% are singletons. Sequencing was done on a sample of whole blood. These receptors all stem from an adult who was a healthcare worker with PCR-confirmed SARS-CoV-2 infection or an uninfected control (not recorded which).

Many counts were recorded for this clonotype. The chain has TRBV3-1 and TRBJ1-2, with a tentative D call TRBD1 (6 bases). The V gene's germline CDR1 is LGHDT and CDR2 YNNKEL (reference sequence). The V end was cut by 4 bases, the J end by 2 bases, with 17 bases between. CDR3 length: 16 residues. In DNA, the CDR3 is TGTGCCAGCAGCCTCCTCGTCCCGGGGGCCAACTATGGCTACACCTTC. Its protein product is CASSLLVPGANYGYTF.

This clonotype was observed a few times. The chain combines TRBV29-1 with TRBJ2-1; TRBD1 matches 7 bases. Per the germline V gene, CDR1 is SQVTM and CDR2 is ANQGSEA. Trimming took 6 bases from V and 5 from J; bases not matched to a gene: 10. This CDR3 spans 14 amino acids. The DNA of the CDR3 is TGCAGCGTGTCCCCACAGGGGATAGACAATGAGCAGTTCTTC. This codes for CSVSPQGIDNEQFF.

The CDR3 spells CASRPFPTGSYEQYF. The CDR3 nucleotides read TGTGCCAGCAGACCTTTCCCGACAGGATCCTACGAGCAGTACTTC. The J gene is TRBJ2-7, the V gene TRBV2; D is perhaps TRBD1 (6 bases). This CDR3 spans 15 amino acids. V gave up 6 bases and J gave up 1 base, with 16 bases separating them. The V gene's germline CDR1 is SNHLY and CDR2 FYNNEI.

This clonotype was seen many times. The rearrangement links TRBV7-9 to TRBJ2-7; D gene unclear. V was clipped by 0 bases and J by 1 base, with 7 bases between them. The CDR3 spans 14 residues. Germline lookup yields CDR1 SEHNR and CDR2 FQNEAQ (reference sequence). CDR3: CASSLAGISYEQYF. DNA for the CDR3: TGTGCCAGCAGCTTAGCAGGTATATCCTACGAGCAGTACTTC.

This clonotype occurred a few times. The CDR3: CASSRALDTGEQYF. In DNA form, the CDR3 reads TGCGCCAGCAGCCGTGCTTTGGACACAGGCGAGCAGTACTTC. The chain uses TRBV5-1 and TRBJ2-7; TRBD1 might be the D (5 bases). This CDR3 is 14 amino acids long. V was clipped by 4 bases and J by 6 bases, with 17 bases between them. CDR1 and CDR2 (germline): SGHRS, YFSETQ.

This clonotype was counted only a few times. The chain has TRBV10-3 and TRBJ2-7; D not resolved. CDR1 and CDR2 (germline): ENHRY, SYGVKD. Trimming cost V 5 bases and J 4 bases, with 18 bases left between them. This CDR3 contains 15 residues. The CDR3 protein is CAISPPSGVGYEQYF. The CDR3 DNA reads as TGTGCCATCAGTCCACCCTCTGGGGTTGGGTACGAGCAGTACTTC.

The genes are TRBV20-1 and TRBJ2-7, with D possibly matching TRBD1 (5 bases). Germline values: CDR1 DFQATT, CDR2 SNEGSKA (reference sequence). Trimming took 0 bases from V and 11 from J, leaving 11 bases between them. CDR3 length: 11 residues. The CDR3 sequence: CSARDRAREYF. The CDR3 nucleotides read TGCAGTGCTAGAGACAGGGCTCGGGAGTACTTC.

This clonotype has a handful of counts. J is TRBJ1-3 and V is TRBV18; 7 bases align to TRBD1. The junction had 10 bases not matched to a gene; V was cut back by 5 bases and J by 0 bases. Per the germline V gene, CDR1 is KGHSH and CDR2 is LQKENI. The CDR3 covers 17 residues. The CDR3 sequence is CASSSRTGGDSGNTIYF. The DNA of the CDR3 is TGTGCCAGCTCATCTCGGACAGGAGGGGACTCTGGAAACACCATATATTTT.

This clonotype was recorded a few times. The chain is built from TRBV6-1 and TRBJ1-1; 7 bases map to TRBD1. The CDR3 has 15 residues. The germline CDR1 and CDR2 sequences are MNHNS and SASEGT. Trimming removed 4 bases from V and 5 bases from J; junction bases left unmatched: 10. Written as DNA, the CDR3 is TGTGCCAGCAGTGTGCCGCCTCAGGGGGGAACTGAAGCTTTCTTT. This gives the protein CASSVPPQGGTEAFF.

This clonotype was picked up many times. The genes are TRBV20-1 and TRBJ1-1, with D possibly matching TRBD1 (5 bases). The CDR3 sequence is 16 residues long. Looked up from germline, CDR1 is DFQATT and CDR2 is SNEGSKA (reference sequence). The V gene lost 1 base and the J gene lost 0 bases, with 15 bases spanning the gap. The CDR3: CSARARDLKLNTEAFF. DNA of the CDR3: TGCAGTGCTAGAGCCAGGGACCTTAAATTGAACACTGAAGCTTTCTTT.

This clonotype was counted ten times or more. The chain has TRBV29-1 and TRBJ1-1, with D possibly matching TRBD1 (6 bases). CDR1 SQVTM and CDR2 ANQGSEA come from the germline V gene. This CDR3 spans 12 amino acids. V was pared by 6 bases and J by 4 bases, with 12 bases between. DNA for the CDR3: TGCAGCGTCTGGGAGGACAGCACTGAAGCTTTCTTT. Protein product: CSVWEDSTEAFF.

This clonotype was seen repeatedly, ten times or more. The CDR3 DNA reads TGCGCCAGCAGCTTGGGGGGGACTAGCGGACTCTCCTACGAGCAGTACTTC. Protein sequence: CASSLGGTSGLSYEQYF. The J gene is TRBJ2-7, the V gene TRBV5-1, with 11 bases fitting TRBD2. V lost 0 bases, J lost 0 bases, and 5 bases stayed unmatched. The germline V gene encodes CDR1 SGHRS and CDR2 YFSETQ. The CDR3 spans 17 residues. The full variable domain, rest sourced from reference TRBV5-1 and TRBJ2-7, is KAGVTQTPRYLIKTRGQQVTLSCSPISGHRSVSWYQQTPGQGLQFLFEYFSETQRNKGNFPGRFSGRQFSNSRSEMNVSTLELGDSALYLCASSLGGTSGLSYEQYFGPGTRLTVT.

This clonotype was detected ten times or more. V usage is TRBV28 and J usage is TRBJ2-7; D remains ambiguous. Between the trimmed V and J ends, which lost 4 bases and 3 bases, there was a span of 4 bases. The CDR3 runs to 11 residues. Germline lookup yields CDR1 MDHEN and CDR2 SYDVKM. Written as DNA, the CDR3 is TGTGCCAGCAGTTCCTTCTACGAGCAGTACTTC. Translating it yields CASSSFYEQYF.

The chain combines TRBV18 with TRBJ2-1, with D perhaps matching TRBD1 or TRBD2 (5 bases each). V lost 3 bases and J 11 bases, leaving 14 bases between the germline ends. Germline assignment: CDR1 KGHSH and CDR2 LQKENI. The CDR3 is 13 residues long. The CDR3 region is CASSPGHQGQQFF. CDR3 in DNA: TGTGCCAGCTCACCGGGTCATCAGGGACAGCAGTTCTTC.

CDR3 residues: CASSYSSGGTYEQYF. The DNA for the CDR3 is TGTGCCAGCAGTTACTCTAGCGGGGGCACCTACGAGCAGTACTTC. The chain recombines TRBV6-6 with TRBJ2-7, with 9 bases lining up with TRBD2. Germline values: CDR1 MNHNY, CDR2 SVGAGI (reference sequence). J gave up 2 bases and V 0 bases, and 2 bases lay outside the gene matches. The CDR3 totals 15 residues.

Remarks on this clonotype: This may be a read error, as it is one base from a much larger clone. The chain uses TRBV7-2 and TRBJ1-1; D ambiguous. This CDR3 is 13 amino acids long. Germline V gene lookup returns CDR1 SGHTA and CDR2 FQGNSA. Trimming cost V 2 bases and J 1 base, with 5 bases left between them. DNA of the CDR3: TGTGCCAGCAGCTTACAGTGGAACACTGAAGCTTTCTTT. It translates to CASSLQWNTEAFF.

This clonotype was found many times. The chain recombines TRBV28 with TRBJ1-4, with a weak D call TRBD1 (5 bases). V was clipped by 5 bases and J by 4 bases, with 14 bases between them. CDR3 length: 15 amino acids. Germline values: CDR1 MDHEN, CDR2 SYDVKM. CDR3 residues: CASSDVDRLNEKLFF. As DNA, the CDR3 is TGTGCCAGCAGTGATGTCGACAGACTTAATGAAAAACTGTTTTTT.

This clonotype was detected ten times or more. V gene TRBV7-2 combines with J gene TRBJ1-2, with no clear D. The length of the CDR3 is 13 residues. Trimming cost V 3 bases and J 4 bases, with 9 bases left between them. From germline, CDR1 is SGHTA and CDR2 FQGNSA. CDR3 nucleotide sequence: TGTGCCAGCAGCTTCCCCCCGCTCTATGGCTACACCTTC. It encodes CASSFPPLYGYTF.

This clonotype has a count of ten or more. V and J are TRBV24-1 and TRBJ2-1; D is unclear. The CDR3 is made up of 12 amino acids. The V gene's germline CDR1 is KGHDR and CDR2 SFDVKD. Trimming removed 9 bases from V and 6 bases from J, with 11 bases in between. In nucleotides, the CDR3 is TGTGCCACCGGATCGATGGGCAATGAGCAGTTCTTC. This codes for CATGSMGNEQFF.

This clonotype was seen many times. The V and J genes are TRBV11-2 and TRBJ2-2, with 7 bases lining up with TRBD2. Germline lookup yields CDR1 SGHAT and CDR2 FQNNGV. The trim removed 3 bases at V and 2 bases at J, leaving 12 bases unmatched. The CDR3 length is 18 residues. The CDR3 nucleotides read TGTGCCAGCAGCTTGATTCCCTTTGCTAGCGGCAACACCGGGGAGCTGTTTTTT. It codes for CASSLIPFASGNTGELFF. Looking up the rest from reference TRBV11-2 and TRBJ2-2 gives the full variable domain: EAGVAQSPRYKIIEKRQSVAFWCNPISGHATLYWYQQILGQGPKLLIQFQNNGVVDDSQLPKDRFSAERLKGVDSTLKIQPAKLEDSAVYLCASSLIPFASGNTGELFFGEGSRLTVL.